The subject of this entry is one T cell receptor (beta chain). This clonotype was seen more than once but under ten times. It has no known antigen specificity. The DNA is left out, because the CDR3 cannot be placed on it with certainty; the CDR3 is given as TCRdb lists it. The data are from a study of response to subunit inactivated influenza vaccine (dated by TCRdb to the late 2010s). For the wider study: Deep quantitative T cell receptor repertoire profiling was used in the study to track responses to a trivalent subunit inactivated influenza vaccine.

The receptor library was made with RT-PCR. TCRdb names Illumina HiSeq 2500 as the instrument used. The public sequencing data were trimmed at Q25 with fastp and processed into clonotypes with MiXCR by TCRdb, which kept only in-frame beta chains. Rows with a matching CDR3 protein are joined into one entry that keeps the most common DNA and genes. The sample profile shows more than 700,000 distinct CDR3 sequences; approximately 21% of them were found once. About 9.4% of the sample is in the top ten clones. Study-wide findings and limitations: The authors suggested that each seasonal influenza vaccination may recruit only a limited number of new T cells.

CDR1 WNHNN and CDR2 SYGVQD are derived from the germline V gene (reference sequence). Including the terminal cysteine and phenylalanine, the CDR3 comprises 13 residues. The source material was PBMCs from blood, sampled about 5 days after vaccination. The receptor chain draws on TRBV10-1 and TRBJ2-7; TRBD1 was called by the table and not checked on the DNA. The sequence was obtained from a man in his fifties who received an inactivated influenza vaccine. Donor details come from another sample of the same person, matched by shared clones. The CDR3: CASSVGQGAFKYF.